A selection of T cell receptor beta chains follows, all from one sample in a study of radiation and T cells in renal cell carcinoma. This table comes from immunoSEQ multiplex PCR, and its TCRdb copy is limited to in-frame clones, with some not included. The sample includes 150,000 to 180,000 clones, around 90% of them seen just once. Specimen: blood, collected from a patient whose treatment included radiotherapy and nephrectomy. The receptor set was obtained from a woman in her fifties or sixties with renal cell carcinoma. The CDR3 runs from the conserved cysteine through the conserved F or W. A D gene is named only where the DNA matches it firmly.

v_call,d_call,cdr3_length,cdr3_aa
TRBV6-4,NA,12,CASSDPGGGYTF
TRBV5-1,NA,13,CASSLATQAGYTF
TRBV11-3,NA,14,CASSPRSGSDTQYF
TRBV7-2,NA,13,CASSLGENTEAFF
TRBV25-1,NA,13,CASSEFGSHGYTF
TRBV7-2,NA,15,CASSYGTGSGNIQYF
TRBV9,NA,14,CASSPRAGYSPLHF
TRBV2,NA,11,CASTQGYEQYF
TRBV6-1,TRBD1,14,CASTPTGARTEAFF
TRBV27,NA,13,CASSLGPHYEQYF
TRBV2,TRBD1,12,CASRTGVSPLHF
TRBV27,NA,14,CASSLAQGYSPLHF
TRBV29-1,NA,14,CSVDEVGVGNTIYF
TRBV7-9,NA,15,CASSLAGSRGEKLFF
TRBV6-1,NA,15,CASSESLAGNSPLHF
TRBV6-1,NA,15,CASKFDRTNTGELFF
TRBV6-5,NA,15,CASSPPTGRGLKQYF
TRBV2,NA,13,CASKRGWMGEQYF
TRBV7-9,TRBD2,16,CASSLPASGGGDEQFF
TRBV7-2,NA,15,CASSWSHATNEKLFF
TRBV7-2,NA,13,CASRTDYTNEQFF